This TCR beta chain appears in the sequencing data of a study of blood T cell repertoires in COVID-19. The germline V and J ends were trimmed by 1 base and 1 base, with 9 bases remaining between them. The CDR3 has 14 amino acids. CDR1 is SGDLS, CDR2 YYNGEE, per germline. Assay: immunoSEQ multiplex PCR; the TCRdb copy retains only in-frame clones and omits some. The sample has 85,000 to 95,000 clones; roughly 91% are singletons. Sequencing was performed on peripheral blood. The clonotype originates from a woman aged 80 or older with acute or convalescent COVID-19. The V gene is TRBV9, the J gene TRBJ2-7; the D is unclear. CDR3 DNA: TGTGCCAGCAGCGTAAGGCCTAGTTCCTACGAGCAGTACTTC. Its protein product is CASSVRPSSYEQYF.